In its sample, the clone carrying this TCR beta chain was seen a few times. Its matching antigen is unknown. A marrow graft followed busulfan-fludarabine conditioning, with cyclophosphamide on days +3 and +4. TCRdb keeps only in-frame clones here, not all; method: immunoSEQ multiplex PCR. In the table there are about 5,900 clones, about 79% of which are singletons. The sample originates from a study of T cells after posttransplantation cyclophosphamide. Findings and caveats of the study: Blood and skin or GI T cell repertoires showed limited TRB overlap. Donor-recipient repertoire similarity was low at 1-2 months, rising over year one. TRB clonality was highly associated with recipient CMV seropositivity and reactivation.

Trimming removed 5 bases at V and 5 bases at J, with 7 bases between. Germline assignment: CDR1 LNHDA and CDR2 SQIVND (reference sequence). The CDR3 runs to 12 residues. The sample here was CD4+ T cells sorted from blood, taken around 350 days after allogeneic stem cell transplant with posttransplant cyclophosphamide. The clonotype was recovered from a male patient aged 45-60 years who received an allogeneic stem cell transplant from a related donor and was CMV-positive. The graft donor may be the source of some T cells. This chain links TRBV19 with TRBJ1-3; D is uncertain. CDR3 sequence: CASSAVRNTIYF. The CDR3 bases are TGTGCCAGTAGTGCGGTCCGAAACACCATATATTTT.